The table lists the clone carrying this T cell receptor beta chain with a few counts. As yet, its antigen is unknown. The record originates from a study of cytomegalovirus exposure and HLA in healthy donors. Findings and caveats of the study: Researchers catalogued roughly 170 TCR beta chains as cytomegalovirus-associated. The likely origin of a cluster of highly shared sequence variants was a sequencing artifact.

CDR1 SGDLS and CDR2 YYNGEE come from the germline V gene. Trimming took 3 bases from V and 0 from J; bases not matched to a gene: 5. The CDR3 runs 15 residues. Primers: 60 Vbeta forward and 13 Jbeta reverse. Using immunoSEQ multiplex PCR, the repertoire was profiled, and TCRdb retains in-frame clones only, with some absent. The sample carries 98,000 or so clones, around a tenth recorded once. The chain recombines TRBV9 with TRBJ1-2; the match to TRBD1 covers 7 bases. The origin of this receptor is a middle-aged man in good health and CMV-seropositive. The sequenced sample was PBMCs. The CDR3 DNA is TGTGCCAGCAGCGCCACCGGGACAGCTAACTATGGCTACACCTTC. Translation: CASSATGTANYGYTF.